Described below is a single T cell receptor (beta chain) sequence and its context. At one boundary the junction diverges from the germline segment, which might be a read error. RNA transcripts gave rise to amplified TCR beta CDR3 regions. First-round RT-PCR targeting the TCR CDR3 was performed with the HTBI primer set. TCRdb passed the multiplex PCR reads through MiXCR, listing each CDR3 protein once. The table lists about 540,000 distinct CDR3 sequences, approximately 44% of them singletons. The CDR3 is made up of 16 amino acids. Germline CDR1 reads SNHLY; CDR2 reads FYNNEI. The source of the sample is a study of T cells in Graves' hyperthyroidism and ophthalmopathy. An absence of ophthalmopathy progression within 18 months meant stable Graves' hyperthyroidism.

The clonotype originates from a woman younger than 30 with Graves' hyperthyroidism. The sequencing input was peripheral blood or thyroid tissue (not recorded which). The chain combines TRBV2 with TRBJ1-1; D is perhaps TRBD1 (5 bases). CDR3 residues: CASSDPPGRTNTEAFF. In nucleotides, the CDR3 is TGTGCCAGTAGTGATCCCCCGGGACGTACCAACACTGAAGCTTTCTTT.